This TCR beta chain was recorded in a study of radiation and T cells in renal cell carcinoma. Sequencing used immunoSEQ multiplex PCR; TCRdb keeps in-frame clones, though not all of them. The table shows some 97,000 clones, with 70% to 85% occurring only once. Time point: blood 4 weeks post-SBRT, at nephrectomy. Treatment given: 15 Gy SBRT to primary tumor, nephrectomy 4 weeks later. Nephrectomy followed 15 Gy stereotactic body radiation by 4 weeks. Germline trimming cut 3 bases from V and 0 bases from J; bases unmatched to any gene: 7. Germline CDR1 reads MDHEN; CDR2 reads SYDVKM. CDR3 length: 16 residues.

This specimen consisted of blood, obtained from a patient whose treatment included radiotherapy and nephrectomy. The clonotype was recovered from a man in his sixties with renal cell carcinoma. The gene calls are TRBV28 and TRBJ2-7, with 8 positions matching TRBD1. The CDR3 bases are TGTGCCAGCAGTTTCTCCTTACAGGGGGGCTCCTACGAGCAGTACTTC. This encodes CASSFSLQGGSYEQYF.